These 27 T cell receptor beta chains originate from one sample sequenced in a study of blood T cells in healthy people across ages (dated by TCRdb to 2015 to 2017). Library creation used 5' RACE. The instrument given in TCRdb is Illumina HiSeq 2500. The second PCR ran for roughly 7 to 12 cycles and used a J-beta primer mix along with a sample-barcoded 5' primer. Clones were called with MiXCR by TCRdb after fastp trimmed the public reads at Q25, and only in-frame beta chains were retained. For every CDR3 protein sequence, its rows merge into one entry that carries the most common genes and DNA. Within this sample are roughly 1.4 million distinct CDR3 sequences, with around 59% of them counted one time only. The ten largest clones capture under 8.5% of the sample. The sample comprised blood. Receptors originate from a man aged 18 to 30 in good health.

This chain links TRBV13 with TRBJ2-4; D call uncertain. Judging by the DNA end, TRBJ2-7 fits better; the J call may be wrong. The germline V gene encodes CDR1 PRHDT and CDR2 FYEKMQ (reference sequence). There are 14 residues in the CDR3. CDR3 residues: CASSLDAEAYEQYF. In DNA, the CDR3 is TGTGCCAGCAGCTTAGATGCAGAAGCCTACGAGCAGTACTTC.

J is TRBJ2-7 and V is TRBV4-1, with unresolved D. CDR3 length equals 14 residues. Germline V gene lookup returns CDR1 MGHRA and CDR2 YSYEKL. The V gene lost 3 bases and the J gene lost 0 bases, with 9 bases spanning the gap. DNA of the CDR3: TGCGCCAGCAGCCACATCGGTGCCTCCTACGAGCAGTACTTC. Its protein is CASSHIGASYEQYF.

The chain employs TRBV4-1 and TRBJ2-5; maybe TRBD1 (8 bases). CDR3 length: 17 residues. The germline V gene has CDR1 MGHRA and CDR2 YSYEKL. V dropped 0 bases and J dropped 4 bases, with 18 bases sitting between them. The CDR3 sequence: CASSQDPRQGRGETQYF. Here the CDR3 DNA reads TGCGCCAGCAGCCAAGATCCTAGACAGGGGAGGGGAGAGACCCAGTACTTC.

This rearrangement joins TRBV12-3 or TRBV12-4 to TRBJ1-4; perhaps TRBD1 as D (6 bases). Trimming stripped 5 bases from V and 7 bases from J, with 17 bases between. This CDR3 is built from 15 residues. The DNA for the CDR3 is TGTGCCAGCAGTCCCAACACAGGGCCGGGTGAAAAACTGTTTTTT. Its translation is CASSPNTGPGEKLFF.

V gene TRBV12-3 or TRBV12-4 combines with J gene TRBJ2-2, with 7 bases lining up with TRBD1. CDR3 length equals 13 residues. Trimming removed 10 bases from V and 2 bases from J; junction bases left unmatched: 4. CDR3 sequence reads: CANDRDNTGELFF. DNA for the CDR3: TGTGCCAACGACAGGGATAACACCGGGGAGCTGTTTTTT.

The chain carries TRBV6-1 and TRBJ2-3; no clear D gene. CDR1 MNHNS and CDR2 SASEGT come from the germline V gene. The CDR3 length is 13 residues. Trimming took 8 bases from V and 4 from J, leaving 13 bases between them. The CDR3 loop is CASGFERPDTQYF. In DNA form, the CDR3 reads TGTGCCAGCGGCTTCGAGCGACCAGATACGCAGTATTTT.

J is TRBJ2-5 and V is TRBV6-5, with D tentatively TRBD1 (8 bases). Trimming cost V 4 bases and J 5 bases, with 23 bases left between them. The CDR3 sequence is 17 residues long. Germline V gene lookup returns CDR1 MNHEY and CDR2 SVGAGI. For the CDR3, the DNA is TGTGCCAGCAGTTTGTTTGTTGGACAGGGAGGGGTGGAGACCCAGTACTTC. It yields the protein CASSLFVGQGGVETQYF.

V usage is TRBV30 and J usage is TRBJ2-3; D call uncertain. Germline V gene lookup returns CDR1 GTSNPN and CDR2 SVGIG (reference sequence). CDR3 length: 13 amino acids. V was shortened by 1 base and J by 6 bases, with 11 bases between the two germline ends. The CDR3 reads CAWSEVDQDTQYF. The CDR3 region has the DNA TGTGCCTGGAGTGAAGTTGACCAGGATACGCAGTATTTT.

The rearrangement joins TRBV9 to TRBJ2-7; 8 nucleotides agree with TRBD1. V dropped 4 bases and J dropped 9; count of bases not matched to a gene: 9. The V gene's germline CDR1 is SGDLS and CDR2 YYNGEE. This CDR3 has 13 amino acids. The CDR3 here is CASSTANRGVQYF. As DNA, the CDR3 is TGTGCCAGCAGCACAGCAAACAGGGGGGTGCAGTACTTC.

The chain carries TRBV3-1 and TRBJ2-1, with TRBD2 matching 11 bases. The J call is doubtful: the DNA matches TRBJ2-7 better. CDR3 length: 16 residues. CDR1 is LGHDT, CDR2 YNNKEL, per germline (reference sequence). The CDR3 sequence is CASSPRLAGFDNEQYF. DNA of the CDR3: TGTGCCAGCAGCCCGCGACTAGCGGGATTTGACAATGAGCAGTACTTC.

This clonotype has just one count. V gene TRBV10-1 combines with J gene TRBJ2-1, with D unresolved. Gene TRBJ2-7 matches the end of the DNA better, so the J call may be wrong. The CDR3 extends over 14 amino acids. In germline, CDR1 is WNHNN, CDR2 SYGVQD (reference sequence). The CDR3 nucleotides read TGCGCCAGCAGTGATGCTGGCCGTACCTACGAGCAGTACTTC. Its protein product is CASSDAGRTYEQYF.

V gene TRBV20-1 combines with J gene TRBJ2-1; D call uncertain. TRBJ2-7 matches the DNA end more closely, so the J call is doubtful. The CDR3 is made up of 15 amino acids. Germline loops: CDR1 DFQATT, CDR2 SNEGSKA (reference sequence). The CDR3 DNA sequence: TGCAGTGCTAGAGATAGGCTGGTACAATACAATGAGCAGTACTTC. Translating it yields CSARDRLVQYNEQYF.

The chain couples TRBV20-1 to TRBJ2-4; TRBD2 matches 8 bases. The J call may be faulty, since TRBJ2-7 better matches the DNA end. The CDR3 is 18 amino acids. Germline V lookup: CDR1 DFQATT, CDR2 SNEGSKA (reference sequence). The CDR3 bases are TGCAGTGCTAGAGTGTTAATATGGAGCGGGAGTACCTCCTACGAGCAGTACTTC. It encodes CSARVLIWSGSTSYEQYF.

The V and J genes are TRBV12-3 or TRBV12-4 and TRBJ2-3; TRBD2 agrees at 12 bases. V lost 5 bases and J lost 3; bases outside the gene matches: 9. The CDR3 consists of 17 residues. In DNA form, the CDR3 reads TGTGCCAGCAGTCCGACTAGCGGGAGTCTGGGAACAGATACGCAGTATTTT. Amino acids: CASSPTSGSLGTDTQYF.

J is TRBJ2-3 and V is TRBV18; D is possibly TRBD1 (6 bases). This CDR3 region has 16 residues. Trimming left V 2 bases short and J 4 bases short, with 16 bases between. The germline CDR1 and CDR2 sequences are KGHSH and LQKENI. The CDR3 protein is CASSPTRTARSDTQYF. CDR3 coding DNA: TGTGCCAGCTCACCAACCAGGACAGCAAGATCAGATACGCAGTATTTT.

This clonotype appeared a few times. The chain combines TRBV12-3 or TRBV12-4 with TRBJ2-3; D is undetermined. This CDR3 spans 15 amino acids. Trimming left V 1 base short and J 0 bases short, with 8 bases between. CDR3 nucleotide sequence: TGTGCCAGCAGTTTAGTCCCGACTAGCACAGATACGCAGTATTTT. Translation gives CASSLVPTSTDTQYF.

This chain uses TRBV28 with TRBJ2-7, with D tentatively TRBD1 or TRBD2 (5 bases each). The CDR3 loop spans 13 amino acids. CDR1 and CDR2 (germline): MDHEN, SYDVKM. The V gene lost 8 bases and the J gene lost 7 bases, with 18 bases spanning the gap. CDR3 loop: CASEEAAGREQYF. The CDR3, as DNA: TGTGCCAGCGAAGAGGCCGCAGGGAGAGAGCAGTACTTC.

V and J are TRBV7-9 and TRBJ2-4; TRBD1 matches 7 bases. Germline V lookup: CDR1 SEHNR, CDR2 FQNEAQ (reference sequence). There are 16 residues in the CDR3. V shed 5 bases, J shed 2 bases, and the junction held 9 bases outside the gene matches. The DNA for the CDR3 is TGTGCCAGCAGCCTCGTTCAGGGGGTAACCAAAAACATTCAGTACTTC. Translating gives CASSLVQGVTKNIQYF.

The CDR3 bases are TGTGCCAGCCCGCTCGGGGATGAGCAGTTCTTC. Residues: CASPLGDEQFF. V usage is TRBV28 and J usage is TRBJ2-1, with D tentatively TRBD2 (5 bases). Germline V gene sequence: CDR1 MDHEN, CDR2 SYDVKM. V lost 8 bases and J lost 8, with 10 bases in between. The CDR3 covers 11 residues.

This sequence joins TRBV7-6 and TRBJ2-7, with TRBD2 identical over 7 bases. The CDR3 contains 15 residues. Germline assignment: CDR1 SGHVS and CDR2 FNYEAQ. Losses at the gene ends were 5 bases for V and 2 bases for J; bases not matched to a gene: 9. CDR3 sequence: CASSPSRDYAYEQYF. The CDR3 coding sequence is TGTGCCAGCAGCCCCTCGAGGGACTACGCCTACGAGCAGTACTTC.

This sequence joins TRBV29-1 and TRBJ2-1, with D perhaps TRBD1 (5 bases). The CDR3 contains 13 residues. Germline CDR1 is SQVTM and CDR2 is ANQGSEA. Trimming pared 8 bases from V and 2 bases from J, leaving 13 bases between. CDR3 nucleotide sequence: TGCAGCATGACAGTTGTAACCTACAATGAGCAGTTCTTC. It specifies CSMTVVTYNEQFF.

Worth noting for this clonotype: It may be a read error: a sequence one base away is much more abundant. J is TRBJ2-6 and V is TRBV15, with 7 bases that match TRBD2. The CDR3 runs to 16 residues. Germline values: CDR1 LNHNV, CDR2 YYDKDF (reference sequence). The CDR3: CAISGDRESGANVLTF. The CDR3 DNA is TGTGCCATCAGCGGGGATAGGGAGTCTGGGGCCAACGTCCTGACTTTC.

This clonotype was detected a few times. The V call is TRBV4-3, the J call TRBJ2-1, with 7 bases aligning to TRBD1. CDR1 is LGHNA, CDR2 YSLEER, per germline. Trimming removed 0 bases from V and 0 bases from J; junction bases left unmatched: 5. There are 17 residues in the CDR3. CDR3 DNA: TGCGCCAGCAGCCAAGAACCGACAGGGAGCTCCTACAATGAGCAGTTCTTC. It is translated as CASSQEPTGSSYNEQFF.

The CDR3 nucleotides read TGTGCCAGCAGTGAAGCCCGGGACCGGCCTATACAGCATTTT. Residues: CASSEARDRPIQHF. The V and J genes are TRBV2 and TRBJ1-5, with TRBD1 as a possible D gene (5 bases). The CDR3 extends over 14 amino acids. Deletions cut 0 bases from V and 13 bases from J, with 16 bases between. Germline values: CDR1 SNHLY, CDR2 FYNNEI.

The chain carries TRBV20-1 and TRBJ2-5; the match to TRBD1 covers 8 bases. The end of the DNA aligns better with TRBJ2-7, so the J call may be wrong. Germline CDR1 reads DFQATT; CDR2 reads SNEGSKA (reference sequence). The CDR3 extends over 13 amino acids. CDR3 nucleotides: TGCAGTGCTAGGGCGACAGGGGCCTACGAGCAGTACTTC. It is translated as CSARATGAYEQYF.

V and J are TRBV29-1 and TRBJ2-1; D is unresolved. CDR3 size: 14 residues. V shed 3 bases and J shed 0 bases, with 9 bases lying between them. CDR1 is SQVTM, CDR2 ANQGSEA, per germline. The CDR3 region is CSVDKFSSYNEQFF. The CDR3 coding sequence is TGCAGCGTTGATAAGTTCAGCTCCTACAATGAGCAGTTCTTC.

V is TRBV18 and J is TRBJ2-6; D remains ambiguous. Between the trimmed V and J ends, which lost 2 bases and 2 bases, there was a span of 10 bases. Germline V gives CDR1 KGHSH, CDR2 LQKENI. CDR3 size: 16 residues. Here the CDR3 DNA reads TGTGCCAGCTCACCAACGTACAGCACTGGGGCCAACGTCCTGACTTTC. Protein sequence: CASSPTYSTGANVLTF.